A single sample gave rise to the 27 T cell receptor beta chains below, sequenced in a study of shared clonotypes between healthy human individuals. Measured with immunoSEQ multiplex PCR; TCRdb has only the in-frame clones, and not every one. This table has over a million clones, around 97% appearing once. Source material: naive CD4+ T cells sorted from blood. Specified subset: CD45RA+ positively selected. The receptors were gathered from a man between 25 and 39 years old in good health.

As concerns this clone: Additional DNA sequences in this sample encode the identical CDR3. The chain couples TRBV28 to TRBJ1-5; D gene unclear. The CDR3 is 14 residues long. Germline lookup yields CDR1 MDHEN and CDR2 SYDVKM. Trimming left V 3 bases short and J 1 base short, with 7 bases between. The CDR3: CASSFSGSNQPQHF. As DNA, the CDR3 is TGTGCCAGCAGTTTTTCAGGCAGCAATCAGCCCCAGCATTTT.

The V call is TRBV7-9, the J call TRBJ2-7; TRBD2 matches at 10 bases. CDR1 and CDR2 (germline): SEHNR, FQNEAQ (reference sequence). The CDR3 runs to 14 residues. V trimming: 5 bases; J trimming: 3 bases; junction bases outside the gene matches: 4. CDR3 loop: CASSGGTSDYEQYF. Here the CDR3 DNA reads TGTGCCAGCAGCGGGGGGACTAGCGACTACGAGCAGTACTTC.

V gene TRBV7-7 combines with J gene TRBJ2-3, with TRBD2 identical over 13 bases. The CDR3 runs 19 residues. Germline lookup yields CDR1 SSHAT and CDR2 FNYEAQ (reference sequence). Unmatched junction bases numbered 11, after V lost 5 bases and J lost 0 bases. The CDR3 region has the DNA TGTGCCAGCAGCCCAATGATGACTAGCGGGAGGCGTAGCACAGATACGCAGTATTTT. It is translated as CASSPMMTSGRRSTDTQYF.

V and J are TRBV7-6 and TRBJ2-1, with 9 bases aligning to TRBD2. Germline V gives CDR1 SGHVS, CDR2 FNYEAQ. This CDR3 is built from 17 residues. The ends lost 2 bases at V and 4 bases at J; junction bases unmatched: 9. CDR3 DNA: TGTGCCAGCAGCTTATCGGTAGGGCGGGAGGGGTACAATGAGCAGTTCTTC. Amino acids: CASSLSVGREGYNEQFF.

As regards this clone: Given a much more abundant clone one base away, this may be a read error. V is TRBV25-1 and J is TRBJ2-5; D uncertain. The germline V gene has CDR1 MGHDK and CDR2 SYGVNS. The CDR3 consists of 10 residues. V gave up 6 bases and J gave up 3 bases, with 2 bases separating them. CDR3 protein: CASREETQYF. The CDR3 DNA is TGTGCCAGCAGAGAAGAGACCCAGTACTTC.

V usage is TRBV7-3 and J usage is TRBJ2-5, with no clear D. Germline V gives CDR1 SGHTA, CDR2 FQGTGA. The CDR3 runs 13 residues. The V end was cut by 4 bases, the J end by 5 bases, with 11 bases between. CDR3 loop: CASSSQPMETQYF. For the CDR3, the DNA is TGTGCCAGCAGCTCACAACCGATGGAGACCCAGTACTTC.

This rearrangement joins TRBV5-6 to TRBJ2-5, with TRBD2 identical over 12 bases. The junction had 12 bases not matched to a gene; V was cut back by 5 bases and J by 7 bases. The CDR3 is 16 residues long. Germline CDR1 SGHDT, CDR2 YYEEEE. In nucleotides, the CDR3 is TGTGCCAGCAGATATGGACTAGCGGGAACCCACGCGACCCAGTACTTC. It yields the protein CASRYGLAGTHATQYF. The entire variable domain, with the rest obtained from reference TRBV5-6 and TRBJ2-5, is as follows: DAGVTQSPTHLIKTRGQQVTLRCSPKSGHDTVSWYQQALGQGPQFIFQYYEEEERQRGNFPDRFSGHQFPNYSSELNVNALLLGDSALYLCASRYGLAGTHATQYFGPGTRLLVL.

A note on this clone: Other DNA sequences of this sample code for an identical CDR3. V gene TRBV5-1 combines with J gene TRBJ2-7; maybe TRBD2 (5 bases). This CDR3 is built from 13 residues. Germline V gene sequence: CDR1 SGHRS, CDR2 YFSETQ. V was cut by 5 bases and J by 4 bases, with 13 bases left in between. The CDR3 DNA sequence: TGCGCCAGCAGTTTACGATCGGGGTACGAGCAGTACTTC. Translation: CASSLRSGYEQYF.

The chain links TRBV18 to TRBJ2-2; 9 bases align to TRBD2. The CDR3 covers 17 residues. V trimming: 3 bases; J trimming: 4 bases; junction bases outside the gene matches: 9. CDR1 is KGHSH and CDR2 is LQKENI in the germline V gene. The CDR3: CASSPLSSGRPTGELFF. CDR3 bases: TGTGCCAGCTCACCCCTCTCGAGCGGGAGGCCCACCGGGGAGCTGTTTTTT.

Notes on this clone: The sample has other DNA sequences that encode this CDR3 too. The J gene is TRBJ1-2, the V gene TRBV29-1; no reliable D call. This CDR3 is 9 amino acids long. Trimming removed 3 bases from V and 6 bases from J, with 2 bases in between. CDR1 and CDR2 (germline): SQVTM, ANQGSEA. The DNA for the CDR3 is TGCAGCGTTGAGGATGGCTACACCTTC. It is translated as CSVEDGYTF.

This clone came up once. The V call is TRBV6-4, the J call TRBJ2-7; TRBD1 is a possible D gene (6 bases). Trimming shortened V by 8 bases and J by 2 bases, and 16 bases separated the two germline ends. CDR1 MRHNA and CDR2 SNTAGT come from the germline V gene. The CDR3 runs 14 residues. The CDR3 reads CASRETGNPYEQYF. CDR3 nucleotide sequence: TGTGCCAGCCGCGAGACAGGAAACCCCTACGAGCAGTACTTC.

The V and J genes are TRBV6-1 and TRBJ2-5; D may correspond to TRBD1 or TRBD2 (5 bases each). This CDR3 has 16 amino acids. CDR1 is MNHNS, CDR2 SASEGT, per germline. Trimming pared 2 bases from V and 0 bases from J, leaving 13 bases between. The CDR3 is CASSERGRVYQETQYF. CDR3 DNA: TGTGCCAGCAGTGAAAGGGGACGGGTCTACCAAGAGACCCAGTACTTC.

The chain uses TRBV5-1 and TRBJ2-7; no reliable D call. Germline CDR1 reads SGHRS; CDR2 reads YFSETQ. Trimming pared 5 bases from V and 5 bases from J, leaving 17 bases between. There are 14 residues in the CDR3. CDR3 sequence reads: CASRPDTGVHEQYF. For the CDR3, the DNA is TGCGCCAGCAGACCTGACACTGGGGTCCACGAGCAGTACTTC.

V usage is TRBV2 and J usage is TRBJ1-1, with 7 bases matching TRBD1. The junction had 3 bases not matched to a gene; V was cut back by 1 base and J by 10 bases. Germline V lookup: CDR1 SNHLY, CDR2 FYNNEI. The CDR3 is 12 amino acids. CDR3 amino acids: CASSEEGARAFF. DNA of the CDR3: TGTGCCAGCAGTGAAGAGGGGGCGAGAGCTTTCTTT.

The genes are TRBV9 and TRBJ2-7; 11 nucleotides agree with TRBD2. Germline CDR1 is SGDLS and CDR2 is YYNGEE. Trimming cost V 2 bases and J 7 bases; bases outside gene matches: 5. The CDR3 is 14 amino acids. CDR3 loop: CASSVAIAGGEQYF. The CDR3 nucleotides read TGTGCCAGCAGCGTGGCGATAGCGGGAGGGGAGCAGTACTTC.

The sample holds one count of this clone. The V and J genes are TRBV9 and TRBJ2-2, with TRBD1 as a possible D gene (5 bases). The CDR3 spans 14 residues. V gave up 4 bases and J gave up 6 bases, with 13 bases separating them. CDR1 and CDR2 from the germline V gene are SGDLS and YYNGEE. CDR3 amino acids: CASSPRVGAGELFF. CDR3 coding DNA: TGTGCCAGCAGCCCCCGGGTAGGGGCCGGGGAGCTGTTTTTT.

The chain has TRBV5-5 and TRBJ1-1; D ambiguous. This CDR3 contains 14 residues. V dropped 0 bases and J dropped 4 bases, with 10 bases sitting between them. CDR1 is SGHKS and CDR2 is YYEKEE in the germline V gene (reference sequence). CDR3 in amino acids: CASSLVSRGTEAFF. In nucleotides, the CDR3 is TGTGCCAGCAGCTTGGTGTCTCGGGGCACTGAAGCTTTCTTT.

The chain recombines TRBV2 with TRBJ2-2; D may correspond to TRBD1 or TRBD2 (5 bases each). Trimming pared 10 bases from V and 3 bases from J, leaving 9 bases between. The germline gives CDR1 SNHLY, CDR2 FYNNEI. CDR3 length: 12 amino acids. Here the CDR3 DNA reads TGTGCCACCGGGGCGGACACCGGGGAGCTGTTTTTT. It is translated as CATGADTGELFF. Looking up the rest from reference TRBV2 and TRBJ2-2 gives the full variable domain: EPEVTQTPSHQVTQMGQEVILRCVPISNHLYFYWYRQILGQKVEFLVSFYNNEISEKSEIFDDQFSVERPDGSNFTLKIRSTKLEDSAMYFCATGADTGELFFGEGSRLTVL.

The CDR3 DNA sequence: TGCGCCAGCAGTAACCCAGCGGCTAATGAGCAGTTCTTC. As protein: CASSNPAANEQFF. The chain is built from TRBV10-1 and TRBJ2-1, with D perhaps matching TRBD2 (5 bases). Trimming stripped 5 bases from V and 7 bases from J, with 12 bases between. The CDR3 spans 13 residues. Germline lookup yields CDR1 WNHNN and CDR2 SYGVQD (reference sequence).

The CDR3 nucleotides read TGTGCCAGCTCGGTCTCGGGGGTCGAGCAGTACTTC. Amino acids: CASSVSGVEQYF. V gene TRBV18 combines with J gene TRBJ2-7; tentative D call: TRBD2 (6 bases). Per the germline V gene, CDR1 is KGHSH and CDR2 is LQKENI. There are 12 residues in the CDR3. Trimming took off 6 bases at V and 6 bases at J, with 12 bases between the two ends.

The gene calls are TRBV2 and TRBJ2-1; possible D gene TRBD1, 6 bases. Per germline, CDR1 SNHLY and CDR2 FYNNEI. The CDR3 loop spans 16 amino acids. The V end was cut by 3 bases, the J end by 0 bases, with 12 bases between. CDR3: CASSDWGQDSYNEQFF. In DNA, the CDR3 is TGTGCCAGCAGTGATTGGGGGCAGGACTCCTACAATGAGCAGTTCTTC. Full variable domain (outside the CDR3, taken from reference TRBV2 and TRBJ2-1): EPEVTQTPSHQVTQMGQEVILRCVPISNHLYFYWYRQILGQKVEFLVSFYNNEISEKSEIFDDQFSVERPDGSNFTLKIRSTKLEDSAMYFCASSDWGQDSYNEQFFGPGTRLTVL.

This clone was detected once. Other DNA sequences in this sample translate to the same CDR3. The chain uses TRBV5-1 and TRBJ1-5; D possibly corresponds to TRBD1 (5 bases). CDR1 and CDR2 from the germline V gene are SGHRS and YFSETQ. Trimming took 1 base from V and 5 from J, leaving 10 bases between them. This CDR3 region has 14 residues. Here the CDR3 reads CASSLSGRDQPQHF. The CDR3 bases are TGCGCCAGCAGCTTGTCAGGGAGGGATCAGCCCCAGCATTTT.

CDR3 amino acids: CASSSSPGTGDYGYTF. In DNA form, the CDR3 reads TGCGCCAGCAGCTCAAGTCCCGGGACAGGGGACTATGGCTACACCTTC. This chain joins TRBV5-1 and TRBJ1-2; 10 bases line up with TRBD1. Germline V gene lookup returns CDR1 SGHRS and CDR2 YFSETQ. J lost 3 bases, V lost 3 bases, and 8 bases had no gene match. The CDR3 consists of 16 residues.

V is TRBV28 and J is TRBJ2-5; the match to TRBD2 covers 10 bases. There are 17 residues in the CDR3. Germline CDR1 is MDHEN and CDR2 is SYDVKM. V shed 1 base and J 2 bases; nucleotides not matched to a gene: 7. CDR3 region: CASSLSSSGRDQETQYF. The CDR3 nucleotides are TGTGCCAGCAGTTTATCGTCTAGCGGGAGAGATCAAGAGACCCAGTACTTC.

The V gene is TRBV7-9, the J gene TRBJ2-7; the match to TRBD1 covers 10 bases. Germline V gene data show CDR1 as SEHNR and CDR2 as FQNEAQ (reference sequence). J lost 5 bases, V lost 1 base, and 8 bases had no gene match. The CDR3 totals 16 residues. The CDR3 region is CASSLGVRDRGDEQYF. In nucleotides, the CDR3 is TGTGCCAGCAGCTTAGGGGTCCGGGACAGGGGCGACGAGCAGTACTTC. The variable domain in full, completed from reference TRBV7-9 and TRBJ2-7, reads DTGVSQNPRHKITKRGQNVTFRCDPISEHNRLYWYRQTLGQGPEFLTYFQNEAQLEKSRLLSDRFSAERPKGSFSTLEIQRTEQGDSAMYLCASSLGVRDRGDEQYFGPGTRLTVT.

This clone was counted at least ten times. The V call is TRBV29-1, the J call TRBJ2-1, with D unresolved. Germline V gene lookup returns CDR1 SQVTM and CDR2 ANQGSEA. This CDR3 spans 15 amino acids. The V and J ends lost 4 bases and 2 bases respectively, with 15 bases between them. The CDR3: CSVGIEPSPYNEQFF. In DNA, the CDR3 is TGCAGCGTTGGAATTGAGCCTTCTCCCTACAATGAGCAGTTCTTC.

CDR3: CASRTGRESTGELFF. The CDR3 nucleotides read TGTGCCAGCAGGACAGGGAGGGAGAGCACCGGGGAGCTGTTTTTT. The genes are TRBV5-4 and TRBJ2-2; perhaps D is TRBD1 or TRBD2 (7 bases each). The CDR3 consists of 15 residues. CDR1 and CDR2 from the germline V gene are SGHNT and YYREEE (reference sequence). V was cut by 5 bases and J by 4 bases, with 15 bases left in between.